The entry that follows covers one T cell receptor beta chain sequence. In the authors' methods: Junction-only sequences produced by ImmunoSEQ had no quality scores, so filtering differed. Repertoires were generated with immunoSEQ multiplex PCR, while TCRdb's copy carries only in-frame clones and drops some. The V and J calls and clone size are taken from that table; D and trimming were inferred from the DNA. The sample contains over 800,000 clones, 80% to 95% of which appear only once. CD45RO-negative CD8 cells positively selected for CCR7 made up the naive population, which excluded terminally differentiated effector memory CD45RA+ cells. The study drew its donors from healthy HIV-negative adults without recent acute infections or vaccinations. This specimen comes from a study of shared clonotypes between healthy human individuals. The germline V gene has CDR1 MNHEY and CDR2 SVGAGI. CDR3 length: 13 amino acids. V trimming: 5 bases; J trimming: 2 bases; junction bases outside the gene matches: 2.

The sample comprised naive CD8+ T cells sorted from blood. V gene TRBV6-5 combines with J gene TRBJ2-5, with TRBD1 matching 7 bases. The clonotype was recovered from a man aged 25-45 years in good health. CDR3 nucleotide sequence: TGTGCCAGCAGTGTGGGACAGCAAGAGACCCAGTACTTC. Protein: CASSVGQQETQYF.